One sample yielded the 13 T cell receptor beta chains listed below, sequenced in a study of tumor-infiltrating lymphocytes in primary liver carcinoma. Co-extraction of both nucleic acids (RNA and DNA) used about 18-34 mg of unsorted bulk tissue. Making TCR beta cDNA involved around 510 ng total RNA and a constant-region primer. Amplification in three nested multiplex PCR rounds with slightly modified ARM-PCR gave rise to TCR beta libraries. Rounds one and two of PCR, each of roughly 10 cycles, were primed with TRBV1-TRBV30 forward primers and a C-beta reverse primer. MiXCR, applied by TCRdb to the multiplex PCR reads, yields one record per CDR3 protein. The sample yields roughly 200,000 distinct CDR3 sequences, around four fifths seen once. Material for sequencing was tumor tissue from primary liver carcinoma. These receptors were taken from a middle-aged man with primary liver carcinoma and hepatitis B virus infection.

This clonotype was seen a single time. The chain uses TRBV6-2 or TRBV6-3 and TRBJ2-4; D is undetermined. Deletions cut 2 bases from V and 5 bases from J, with 16 bases between. The CDR3 spans 16 residues. Per the germline V gene, CDR1 is MNHEY and CDR2 is SVGEGT. This chain's CDR3 is CASSYGVSSAENIQYF. The CDR3 DNA reads as TGTGCCAGCAGTTACGGTGTGAGTAGTGCAGAAAACATTCAGTACTTC.

In its sample, this clonotype was seen a few times. The rearrangement links TRBV5-1 to TRBJ2-1; maybe TRBD2 (5 bases). Trimming pared 0 bases from V and 0 bases from J, leaving 13 bases between. The length of the CDR3 is 17 residues. CDR1 is SGHRS and CDR2 is YFSETQ in the germline V gene. Here the CDR3 DNA reads TGCGCCAGCAGCTTGGATACAGCGGTGAGCTCCTACAATGAGCAGTTCTTC. Its protein product is CASSLDTAVSSYNEQFF. The full variable domain, its missing parts supplied by reference TRBV5-1 and TRBJ2-1, is KAGVTQTPRYLIKTRGQQVTLSCSPISGHRSVSWYQQTPGQGLQFLFEYFSETQRNKGNFPGRFSGRQFSNSRSEMNVSTLELGDSALYLCASSLDTAVSSYNEQFFGPGTRLTVL.

Many counts were recorded for this clonotype. The chain is built from TRBV20-1 and TRBJ1-5; D gene unclear. Trimming pared 2 bases from V and 0 bases from J, leaving 11 bases between. Germline values: CDR1 DFQATT, CDR2 SNEGSKA (reference sequence). CDR3 length: 15 amino acids. CDR3 protein: CSARIHGDSNQPQHF. The DNA of the CDR3 is TGCAGTGCTAGAATCCACGGAGATAGCAATCAGCCCCAGCATTTT.

As concerns this clonotype: The conserved phenylalanine or tryptophan normally closing the CDR3 is absent here, so this likely arose from a read error. No DNA is shown, since the ends of the CDR3 on it are uncertain; the CDR3 is the one TCRdb lists. The gene calls are TRBV11-2 and TRBJ2-6. The CDR3 adds up to 14 amino acids, both ends counted. The V gene's germline CDR1 is SGHAT and CDR2 FQNNGV. Here the CDR3 reads CASSLVGGANVMTL.

With regard to this clonotype: Mismatch with germline at one junction end may stem from a read error. V usage is TRBV6-2 or TRBV6-3 and J usage is TRBJ2-3, with D possibly TRBD2 on 6 matching bases. Germline-derived CDR1 and CDR2 are MNHEY and SVGEGT. The CDR3 loop spans 13 amino acids. The CDR3 DNA reads as TGTGTCAGCAGGGAGGTTAACACCGATACGCAGTATTTT. Its protein is CVSREVNTDTQYF.

This CDR3 is CASSLSRLDTQYF. Here the CDR3 DNA reads TGTGCCAGCAGCTTATCGCGGCTAGATACGCAGTATTTT. The rearrangement links TRBV14 to TRBJ2-3; no definite D call. With 5 bases removed from V and 5 bases from J, the gap between germline ends came to 11 bases. This CDR3 spans 13 amino acids. Germline lookup yields CDR1 SGHDN and CDR2 FVKESK. Together with reference TRBV14 and TRBJ2-3, the CDR3 gives the full variable domain: EAGVTQFPSHSVIEKGQTVTLRCDPISGHDNLYWYRRVMGKEIKFLLHFVKESKQDESGMPNNRFLAERTGGTYSTLKVQPAELEDSGVYFCASSLSRLDTQYFGPGTRLTVL.

On this clonotype: An end of the junction differs from the germline gene, which may be a read error. This sequence joins TRBV29-1 and TRBJ1-2, with D unclear. CDR1 and CDR2 (germline): SQVTM, ANQGSEA. The CDR3 spans 13 residues. The CDR3 region has the DNA TGCAACGTTCCTGGAGTTGGGAACTATGGATACACCTTC. Its translation is CNVPGVGNYGYTF.

With regard to this clonotype: At one of its ends the junction is not consistent with the germline gene, which may arise from a read error. This chain uses TRBV12-3 or TRBV12-4 with TRBJ2-7; TRBD2 is a possible D gene (6 bases). This CDR3 is 13 amino acids long. The CDR3 reads CASTWGGVGEPYF. The CDR3 nucleotides are TGTGCCAGCACTTGGGGCGGGGTGGGCGAGCCGTACTTC.

This clonotype came up a few times. The chain is built from TRBV12-3 or TRBV12-4 and TRBJ2-1; D perhaps matches TRBD2 (5 bases). The CDR3 is 16 amino acids. Trimming cost V 6 bases and J 7 bases, with 22 bases left between them. In DNA, the CDR3 is TGTGCCAGCAGCCTTCTAGGGAGCAGGTGGGGAAATGAGCAGTTCTTC. Residues: CASSLLGSRWGNEQFF.

To note about this clonotype: An end of the junction does not agree with germline; a read error may underlie this. CDR3 loop: CDSRRERETQYF. The CDR3, as DNA: TGTGACAGCAGACGGGAGAGGGAGACCCAGTACTTC. This rearrangement joins TRBV6-5 to TRBJ2-5; a weak D match, TRBD2 (6 bases). Germline V CDR1 and CDR2: MNHEY, SVGAGI. This CDR3 contains 12 residues.

In regard to this clonotype: Likely a read error: the CDR3 ends without its conserved phenylalanine or tryptophan. The chain couples TRBV6-6 to TRBJ1-1; 8 nucleotides align to TRBD1. The CDR3 is 13 residues long. Germline V gene sequence: CDR1 MNHNY, CDR2 SVGAGI (reference sequence). The CDR3 region has the DNA TGTGTCAGCACCACAGGGGGGACTACTGAAGCTTTCCTT. Translation: CVSTTGGTTEAFL.

For this clonotype: One base away lies a much larger clone, so this may be a sequencing read error. V gene TRBV2 combines with J gene TRBJ2-3; no clear D gene. Germline V gives CDR1 SNHLY, CDR2 FYNNEI. The CDR3 length is 15 residues. The CDR3 coding sequence is TGTGCCATCAGTGAAGTAGCCAGGAGCACAGATACGCAGTATTTT. This translates into CAISEVARSTDTQYF.

J is TRBJ2-5 and V is TRBV6-5; no definite D call. The germline V and J ends were trimmed by 0 bases and 1 base, with 15 bases remaining between them. Germline V gives CDR1 MNHEY, CDR2 SVGAGI. This CDR3 contains 17 residues. In DNA form, the CDR3 reads TGTGCCAGCAGTTACTCGAGCACTGGTGGGTCCCAAGAGACCCAGTACTTC. Translated: CASSYSSTGGSQETQYF.